This T cell receptor beta chain was sequenced during a study of neurological immune-mediated disorders. Via MiXCR, TCRdb re-called the 5' RACE reads, giving one row per CDR3 protein. The table lists around 41,000 distinct CDR3 sequences, approximately 15% of them singletons. The sorted-subset TCR libraries were prepared using about 960,000 CD4+ or CD8+ T cells as the starting material. The study, taken as a whole, reports: Expansion of TCR clones was greatest in HTLV-1-associated myelopathy and smallest in multiple sclerosis, where it fell below that of healthy controls.

V lost 5 bases and J lost 2, with 15 bases in between. Germline V CDR1 and CDR2: MNHNS, SASEGT. The CDR3 consists of 15 residues. This clonotype was observed many times. Its antigen is unknown. The V call is TRBV6-1, the J call TRBJ1-2, with TRBD1 as a possible D gene (6 bases). This sequence was found in a woman aged 55-69 years with HTLV-1-associated myelopathy (HAM/TSP). The specimen was CD4+ T cells from blood. CDR3 DNA: TGTGCCAGCAGTCTCGAGGGGGGAGTGAACTATGGCTACACCTTC. It codes for CASSLEGGVNYGYTF.